This T cell receptor (beta chain) was recorded in a study of blood T cell repertoires in COVID-19 (dated by TCRdb to the early 2020s). Notes on the research overall: The collaborator samples originated in the United States, Italy and Spain and spanned the acute and convalescent phases of COVID-19. Samples came from the ongoing ImmuneRACE study (first 160 participants) plus 1,254 subjects from 6 global collaborators. Where available, HLA class I and class II types were obtained from metadata supplied by the sample provider rather than from assay-based typing. The repertoires were released in a freely available public database meant as a resource for research on the immune response to SARS-CoV-2. The sample metadata nearly always contained a de-identified subject ID, COVID-19 status, age in years and sex. The dataset comprised deeply sampled blood TCRbeta repertoires from subjects exposed to, actively infected with, or recovered from COVID-19. The material from the prospective study consisted of cDNA or gDNA derived from T cells, B-cell-depleted T cells, or PBMCs. What the study reported, not specific to this receptor: The amount of clinical and demographic metadata varied by source and participant and was provided uncurated.

Whole blood was collected in K2EDTA tubes by collaborating institutions according to the institutions' own protocols. For TCRbeta analysis, collaborators shipped samples in one of three forms: frozen whole blood, isolated PBMCs, or DNA extracted from either of those sample types. For this clone: Its antigen specificity is not known. Base-call qualities are not available, and no considerably larger clone is one nucleotide away.

The immunoSEQ Assay, a bias-controlled multiplex PCR, was used to amplify TCRbeta CDR3 regions from genomic DNA. In the paper's pipeline: Within the assay, amplification of reference gene primers was used to estimate how many nucleated cells each sample contained. Sequence reads were collapsed and filtered to measure the absolute abundance of every unique TCRbeta CDR3 rearrangement. Productive Simpson clonality was computed per sample as the square root of Simpson's diversity index over productive rearrangements. The source is immuneACCESS, and TCRdb retained only in-frame sequences with V and J called. Part of the clones is not carried over; for the studies checked, unresolved V genes explain less than half of this, and the remainder is unexplained. That table furnishes V, J and clone size, whereas the DNA furnished D and trimming. This sample holds 150,000 or so clones; 88% were observed only once. The ten largest clones capture 2.3% of the sample.

The sequencing sample was made of peripheral blood. The TCR comes from a human donor in a cohort sampled during active COVID-19.

The DNA is as follows: TGCGCCAGCAGCAAACGGGACACCTCCTACGAGCAGTACTTC. This encodes CASSKRDTSYEQYF. This sequence uses TRBV4-1 and TRBJ2-7; the best D guess is TRBD1, with 6 bases matching. The germline V gene specifies MGHRA as CDR1 and YSYEKL as CDR2. Trimming removed 5 bases from V and 0 bases from J, leaving 11 bases between the germline ends. The CDR3 measures 14 amino acids from cysteine to phenylalanine. The CDR3 DNA has 42 bases and is translated from base 1.